Listed below are T cell receptor beta chains from one sample, sequenced in a study of shared clonotypes between healthy human individuals. Generated by immunoSEQ multiplex PCR, the TCRdb table keeps only in-frame clones and is missing some. The sample lists fewer than 3 million clones, 85% to 95% seen once, with approximately 0.4% in the top ten. What was sequenced was naive CD4+ T cells from PBMCs. These receptors originate from a man younger than 30 in good health. Some clones in this sample may be carry-over from other donors' samples. Each CDR3 is given with its conserved first and last residue. D genes are given only for firm matches. Size values are once, few and many counts, or a class for expanded clones, and some rows have none.

>18|TRBV4-1|TRBD1|TRBJ1-4|NA
TGCGCCAGCAGCCCCGGGACAGGGGGACTTGTTACTAATGAAAAACTGTTTTTT
CASSPGTGGLVTNEKLFF
>14|TRBV10-3|NA|TRBJ2-2|NA
TGTGCCATCAGTGAATTAGGTGGAGCGGGGGAGCTGTTTTTT
CAISELGGAGELFF
>14|TRBV7-9|NA|TRBJ1-2|NA
TGTGCCAGCAGCTTAGGGGAGGGGAGGAGTGGCTACACCTTC
CASSLGEGRSGYTF
>14|TRBV18|TRBD1|TRBJ1-1|NA
TGTGCCAGCTCCCCCGGGACAGAGAACACTGAAGCTTTCTTT
CASSPGTENTEAFF
>15|TRBV9|NA|TRBJ2-3|NA
TGTGCCAGCAGCCCAAGTGCGGGGACGGCAGATACGCAGTATTTT
CASSPSAGTADTQYF
>12|TRBV6-6|NA|TRBJ1-2|NA
TGTGCCAGCAGTCCCCGGTCCGGCGGCTACACCTTC
CASSPRSGGYTF
>13|TRBV10-3|NA|TRBJ2-7|once
TGTGCCATCAGTGAGTCTTGGAACATCCGGCAGTACTTC
CAISESWNIRQYF
>12|TRBV28|NA|TRBJ2-3|NA
TGTGCCAGCAGCTCCGGGCCGGTAACGCAGTATTTT
CASSSGPVTQYF
>14|TRBV6-1|TRBD2|TRBJ2-7|NA
TGTGCCAGCAGTGGCCTAGCGGGGACCTACGAGCAGTACTTC
CASSGLAGTYEQYF
>14|TRBV5-1|NA|TRBJ2-1|NA
TGCGCCAGCAGCTTGGCCACGGTTATGAATGAGCAGTTCTTC
CASSLATVMNEQFF
>14|TRBV9|TRBD2|TRBJ2-1|NA
TGTGCCAGCAGCCGGCTAGCGGGTTACAATGAGCAGTTCTTC
CASSRLAGYNEQFF
>11|TRBV11-3|NA|TRBJ2-7|NA
TGTGCCAGCAGCTCGGGGTACGAGCAGTACTTC
CASSSGYEQYF